This TCR beta chain was obtained from a study of radiotherapy plus CTLA-4 blockade in lung cancer. TCRdb's copy holds only in-frame clones and misses some; the assay was immunoSEQ multiplex PCR. This table holds 70,000 to 100,000 clones, around 86% found once. This specimen consisted of peripheral blood, obtained from a patient treated with radiotherapy plus ipilimumab. This clonotype was sampled from a human donor with non-small cell lung cancer who had a partial response to radiotherapy plus ipilimumab.

In DNA, the CDR3 is TGTGCCAGCAGTTTTCGGGACACGGTGCGGCCCCAGCATTTT. Amino acid sequence: CASSFRDTVRPQHF. The chain combines TRBV28 with TRBJ1-5, with a weak D call TRBD1 (6 bases). The germline V gene has CDR1 MDHEN and CDR2 SYDVKM. CDR3 length equals 14 residues. The V end lost 3 bases, the J end lost 9 bases, and 15 bases lay between the germline ends.